Each of the 20 T cell receptor beta chains below was sequenced from the same sample in a study of T cells after yellow fever vaccination. TCRdb reprocessed the 5' RACE reads with MiXCR, giving one entry per CDR3 protein. The table has some 96,000 distinct CDR3 sequences, 7.5% to 10% seen once; the top ten hold approximately 16%. Material: CD8+ T cells not binding an NS4B(214-222) dextramer, sorted from PBMCs, obtained approximately 15 days after the first yellow fever vaccination. The receptors shown here come from a man younger than 35 who received the YFV17D yellow fever vaccine.

This rearrangement joins TRBV24-1 to TRBJ1-4; possibly TRBD1 for D (6 bases). The CDR3 has 14 residues. In germline, CDR1 is KGHDR, CDR2 SFDVKD. V gave up 12 bases and J gave up 7 bases, with 20 bases separating them. CDR3 in amino acids: CASPGAPATEKLFF. The CDR3 DNA sequence: TGTGCCTCCCCAGGGGCACCAGCGACTGAAAAACTGTTTTTT.

The chain uses TRBV4-3 and TRBJ2-7; D tentatively reads TRBD1 or TRBD2 (5 bases each). Trimming pared 0 bases from V and 0 bases from J, leaving 12 bases between. The CDR3 covers 16 residues. In germline, CDR1 is LGHNA, CDR2 YSLEER. The CDR3 is CASSQDQGAYSYEQYF. The CDR3 DNA is TGCGCCAGCAGCCAAGATCAGGGAGCTTACTCCTACGAGCAGTACTTC.

The chain recombines TRBV5-1 with TRBJ2-1; no firm D call. CDR1 and CDR2 (germline): SGHRS, YFSETQ. Trimming removed 4 bases from V and 0 bases from J, with 14 bases in between. This CDR3 has 16 residues. The CDR3 spells CASSPPSSGSYNEQFF. For the CDR3, the DNA is TGCGCCAGCAGCCCCCCCAGCTCCGGCTCCTACAATGAGCAGTTCTTC.

This clonotype has only a few counts. The rearrangement joins TRBV13 to TRBJ2-2; TRBD1 might be the D (7 bases). V dropped 5 bases and J dropped 3 bases, with 16 bases sitting between them. The germline V gene has CDR1 PRHDT and CDR2 FYEKMQ (reference sequence). The CDR3 runs 16 residues. The CDR3 spells CASSPAQGGHTGELFF. As DNA, the CDR3 is TGTGCCAGCAGCCCCGCCCAGGGGGGCCACACCGGGGAGCTGTTTTTT. Complete variable domain (other parts from reference TRBV13 and TRBJ2-2): AAGVIQSPRHLIKEKRETATLKCYPIPRHDTVYWYQQGPGQDPQFLISFYEKMQSDKGSIPDRFSAQQFSDYHSELNMSSLELGDSALYFCASSPAQGGHTGELFFGEGSRLTVL.

Only a few counts were recorded for this clonotype. The rearrangement joins TRBV6-1 to TRBJ2-1; D is tentatively TRBD1 or TRBD2 (5 bases each). Germline-derived CDR1 and CDR2 are MNHNS and SASEGT. The V gene lost 5 bases and the J gene lost 2 bases, with 13 bases spanning the gap. The CDR3 consists of 15 residues. CDR3 sequence reads: CASSPGSRAYNEQFF. The CDR3 nucleotides are TGTGCCAGCAGTCCGGGGAGCAGGGCCTACAATGAGCAGTTCTTC.

The chain carries TRBV12-3 or TRBV12-4 and TRBJ2-1, with 7 positions matching TRBD2. CDR3 size: 12 residues. The CDR3 DNA follows: TGTGCTGGAGGACTAGGGTCTCATGAGCAGTTCTTC. This codes for CAGGLGSHEQFF.

This clonotype has only a few counts. The rearrangement links TRBV15 to TRBJ2-2, with no clear D. This CDR3 contains 14 residues. V gave up 3 bases and J gave up 5 bases, with 10 bases separating them. Germline CDR1 reads LNHNV; CDR2 reads YYDKDF (reference sequence). CDR3 sequence (DNA): TGTGCCACCAGCAGTACGACGGAAACCGGGGAGCTGTTTTTT. Translation gives CATSSTTETGELFF.

This clonotype was seen many times. The chain combines TRBV6-5 with TRBJ2-1; a possible D gene is TRBD2 (5 bases). The CDR3 has 12 amino acids. V lost 7 bases and J lost 6, with 10 bases in between. CDR1 and CDR2 (germline): MNHEY, SVGAGI. The CDR3 here is CASMGALNEQFF. The CDR3 DNA sequence: TGTGCCAGCATGGGAGCCCTCAATGAGCAGTTCTTC.

The V and J genes are TRBV12-3 or TRBV12-4 and TRBJ1-2; D not certain. The CDR3 covers 13 residues. V gave up 6 bases and J gave up 7 bases, with 15 bases separating them. The CDR3 is CASSQNIPCGYTF. DNA of the CDR3: TGTGCCAGCAGCCAAAACATCCCCTGTGGCTACACCTTC.

V is TRBV6-5 and J is TRBJ2-7; perhaps TRBD2 as D (5 bases). Germline lookup yields CDR1 MNHEY and CDR2 SVGAGI. The CDR3 length is 16 residues. Trimming cost V 0 bases and J 3 bases, with 15 bases left between them. CDR3 residues: CASSYSTGYNIYEQYF. CDR3 sequence (DNA): TGTGCCAGCAGTTACTCCACGGGATATAACATCTACGAGCAGTACTTC.

This clonotype was detected a few times. V is TRBV7-2 and J is TRBJ2-5; D is perhaps TRBD1 or TRBD2 (5 bases each). The V gene lost 5 bases and the J gene lost 7 bases, with 11 bases spanning the gap. The CDR3 covers 12 residues. Germline lookup yields CDR1 SGHTA and CDR2 FQGNSA. CDR3 residues: CASSVEGRTQYF. For the CDR3, the DNA is TGTGCCAGCAGCGTAGAGGGACGGACCCAGTACTTC. The full variable domain, with the rest looked up from reference TRBV7-2 and TRBJ2-5, is GAGVSQSPSNKVTEKGKDVELRCDPISGHTALYWYRQSLGQGLEFLIYFQGNSAPDKSGLPSDRFSAERTGGSVSTLTIQRTQQEDSAVYLCASSVEGRTQYFGPGTRLLVL.

There are many counts of this clonotype. This chain uses TRBV27 with TRBJ1-2; D ambiguous. Germline V gene lookup returns CDR1 MNHEY and CDR2 SMNVEV (reference sequence). V was trimmed by 3 bases and J by 0 bases, leaving 11 bases between them. This CDR3 spans 15 amino acids. CDR3 region: CASSFTGSANYGYTF. The CDR3 DNA sequence: TGTGCCAGCAGTTTTACGGGGTCAGCTAACTATGGCTACACCTTC.

There are many counts of this clonotype. V usage is TRBV29-1 and J usage is TRBJ2-7, with D tentatively TRBD1 or TRBD2 (5 bases each). Trimming took off 1 base at V and 5 bases at J, with 18 bases between the two ends. The CDR3 is 15 amino acids. Germline V CDR1 and CDR2: SQVTM, ANQGSEA. The CDR3 region is CSVEGGRGAQHEQYF. In nucleotides, the CDR3 is TGCAGCGTTGAAGGGGGACGGGGTGCTCAACACGAGCAGTACTTC.

This clonotype has a handful of counts. This chain links TRBV27 with TRBJ2-3, with 10 bases aligning to TRBD2. This CDR3 has 17 amino acids. V lost 5 bases to trimming and J lost 2 bases; unmatched junction nucleotides: 10. The germline V gene encodes CDR1 MNHEY and CDR2 SMNVEV (reference sequence). The CDR3 region has the DNA TGTGCCAGCAGTCCCCCCCAACTAGCGGGAAACACAGATACGCAGTATTTT. This encodes CASSPPQLAGNTDTQYF.

This clonotype showed up just a few times. The chain employs TRBV5-5 and TRBJ2-7, with TRBD1 identical over 7 bases. CDR1 and CDR2 from the germline V gene are SGHKS and YYEKEE (reference sequence). The CDR3 length is 12 residues. V trimming: 7 bases; J trimming: 0 bases; junction bases outside the gene matches: 1. CDR3 sequence reads: CASWDSSYEQYV. The CDR3 DNA is TGTGCCAGCTGGGACAGCTCCTACGAGCAGTACGTC.

The chain combines TRBV19 with TRBJ1-2; tentatively, D is TRBD1 (5 bases). Germline values: CDR1 LNHDA, CDR2 SQIVND (reference sequence). The CDR3 has 13 residues. The V end was cut by 5 bases, the J end by 4 bases, with 11 bases between. In nucleotides, the CDR3 is TGTGCCAGTAGTTCTTCGGGGGTCTATGGCTACACCTTC. Translated: CASSSSGVYGYTF.

The V and J genes are TRBV6-2 or TRBV6-3 and TRBJ1-5; 10 positions agree with TRBD1. The V segment lost 5 bases and the J segment 6 bases; nucleotides outside the gene matches: 4. Germline V gives CDR1 MNHEY, CDR2 SVGEGT. The CDR3 has 14 residues. The CDR3 reads CASSRQGAGQPQHF. In DNA, the CDR3 is TGTGCCAGCAGTAGACAGGGGGCAGGTCAGCCCCAGCATTTT.

This rearrangement joins TRBV29-1 to TRBJ1-5, with D possibly being TRBD1 (5 bases). The germline V gene encodes CDR1 SQVTM and CDR2 ANQGSEA. Trimming took 5 bases from V and 7 from J, leaving 15 bases between them. This CDR3 spans 13 amino acids. The CDR3 reads CSVWWGEGQPQHF. The CDR3 nucleotides read TGCAGCGTTTGGTGGGGGGAGGGACAGCCCCAGCATTTT. Full variable domain (rest looked up from reference TRBV29-1 and TRBJ1-5): SAVISQKPSRDICQRGTSLTIQCQVDSQVTMMFWYRQQPGQSLTLIATANQGSEATYESGFVIDKFPISRPNLTFSTLTVSNMSPEDSSIYLCSVWWGEGQPQHFGDGTRLSIL.

J is TRBJ1-2 and V is TRBV28; 8 bases match TRBD1. Trimming at V came to 4 bases and at J to 0 bases, leaving 4 bases not matched to a gene. Looked up from germline, CDR1 is MDHEN and CDR2 is SYDVKM. This CDR3 comprises 15 residues. The CDR3 reads CASSSWTGTNYGYTF. CDR3 coding DNA: TGTGCCAGCAGTTCCTGGACAGGGACTAACTATGGCTACACCTTC.

The chain has TRBV12-3 or TRBV12-4 and TRBJ2-5; D possibly corresponds to TRBD2 (6 bases). This CDR3 spans 14 amino acids. Deletions cut 3 bases from V and 5 bases from J, with 13 bases between. The CDR3 here is CASSFVRGVETQYF. The CDR3 bases are TGTGCCAGCAGTTTTGTGCGCGGGGTGGAGACCCAGTACTTC.